This TCR beta chain is from a study of T-cell reconstitution after alpha-beta-depleted transplantation in children. The study's findings and limits: Recipient T cells and thymic progenitors that survived gave rise to the high TCRbeta diversity observed at day 60 in some patients. Among T cells one year after transplant, newly produced cells accounted for most counts and diversity. Roughly two months post-transplant, alpha-beta T cells reportedly originated from several hundred graft clones that had expanded.

This clonotype has at least ten counts. Its specificity is not known. Preparation of the TCRbeta library involved a method that used unique molecular identifiers. TCRdb re-derived calls from the PCR reads in MiXCR, one entry per CDR3 protein. The top ten clones hold just over 5.5% of a sample with some 180,000 distinct CDR3 sequences, approximately 6.3% of them seen once. After removal of 7 bases from V and 7 bases from J, the junction contained 13 bases not matched to a gene. The CDR3 is 15 residues long. The chain uses TRBV12-3 or TRBV12-4 and TRBJ2-1; the match to TRBD1 covers 7 bases. Source: PBMCs, taken before TCRalphabeta/CD19-depleted stem cell transplant. This receptor was obtained from a boy between 2 and 10 years old with acute lymphoblastic leukemia, due to receive a stem cell transplant. The CDR3: CASIRQGLKGNEQFF. The DNA of the CDR3 is TGTGCCAGCATCCGACAGGGTCTAAAAGGAAATGAGCAGTTCTTC.